This TCR beta chain is drawn from a study of shared clonotypes between healthy human individuals. Deep was the level at which the assay was run. Ten immunoSEQ deep assay plates held the unsorted PBMC DNA. Generated by immunoSEQ multiplex PCR, the TCRdb table keeps only in-frame clones and is missing some. The table records around 530,000 clones, roughly 79% of them present only once. Points from the study as a whole: It was the few donors that limited the genetic and exposure-history diversity represented. An expected dependence of interdonor clonotype sharing on sequencing depth was noted.

Note on this clone: Its antigen is not known.

This clonotype was sampled from a woman between 35 and 50 years old in good health. Some clones in this sample may be carry-over from other donors' samples. Sequencing was done on a sample of PBMCs.

The CDR3, as DNA: TGTGCCAGCAGTTACTCGGCCGAGTCAGGGTACGAGCAGTACTTC. Residues: CASSYSAESGYEQYF. V and J are TRBV6-5 and TRBJ2-7, with D maybe TRBD1 (5 bases). The CDR3 contains 15 residues. The germline gives CDR1 MNHEY, CDR2 SVGAGI. V dropped 0 bases and J dropped 4 bases, with 13 bases sitting between them.